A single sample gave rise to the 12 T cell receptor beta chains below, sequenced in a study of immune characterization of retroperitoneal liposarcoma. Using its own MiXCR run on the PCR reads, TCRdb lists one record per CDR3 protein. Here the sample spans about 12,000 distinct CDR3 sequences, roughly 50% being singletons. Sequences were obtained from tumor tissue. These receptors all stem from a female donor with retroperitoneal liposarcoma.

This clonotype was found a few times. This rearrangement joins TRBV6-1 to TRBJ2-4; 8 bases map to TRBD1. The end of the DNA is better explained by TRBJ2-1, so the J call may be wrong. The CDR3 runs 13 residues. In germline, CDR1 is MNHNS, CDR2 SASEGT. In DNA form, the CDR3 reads TGTGCCAGCAGTAGGACAGGGCCCTACGAGCAGTTCTTC. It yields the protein CASSRTGPYEQFF.

The DNA of the CDR3 is TGTGCCAGCAGGGGATTTACCGGGACCCGGGGTGAGCAGTTCTTC. Amino acids: CASRGFTGTRGEQFF. The chain has TRBV6-1 and TRBJ2-4; D possibly matches TRBD1 or TRBD2 (5 bases each). TRBJ2-1 explains the end of the DNA better; the J call may be wrong. The germline V gene has CDR1 MNHNS and CDR2 SASEGT. The CDR3 is 15 residues long.

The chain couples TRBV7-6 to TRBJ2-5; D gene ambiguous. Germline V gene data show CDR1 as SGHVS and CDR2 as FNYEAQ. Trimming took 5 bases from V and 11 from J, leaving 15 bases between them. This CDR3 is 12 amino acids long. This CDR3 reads CASSADTLQQYF. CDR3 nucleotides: TGTGCCAGCAGCGCCGACACACTCCAGCAGTACTTC.

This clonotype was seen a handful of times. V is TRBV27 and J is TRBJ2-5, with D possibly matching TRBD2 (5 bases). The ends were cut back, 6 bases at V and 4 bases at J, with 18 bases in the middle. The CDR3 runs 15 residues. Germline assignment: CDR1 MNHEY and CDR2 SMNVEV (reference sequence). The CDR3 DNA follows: TGTGCCAGCAGGCCAACTAGGGCAACCGGAGAGACCCAGTACTTC. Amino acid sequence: CASRPTRATGETQYF.

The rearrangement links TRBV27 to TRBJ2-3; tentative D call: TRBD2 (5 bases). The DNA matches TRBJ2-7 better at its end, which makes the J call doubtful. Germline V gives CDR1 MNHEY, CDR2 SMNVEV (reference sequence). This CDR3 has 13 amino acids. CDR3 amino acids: CASRDLTYNEQYF. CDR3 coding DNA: TGTGCCAGCAGGGACTTGACCTACAATGAGCAGTACTTC.

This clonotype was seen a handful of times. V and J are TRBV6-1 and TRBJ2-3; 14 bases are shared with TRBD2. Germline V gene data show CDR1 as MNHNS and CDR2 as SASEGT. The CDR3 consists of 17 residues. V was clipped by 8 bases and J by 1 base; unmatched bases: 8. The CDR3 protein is CASSRLAGGGGTDTQYF. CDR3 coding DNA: TGTGCCAGCTCCCGACTAGCGGGGGGGGGGGGCACAGATACGCAGTATTTT.

The CDR3 DNA sequence: TGTGCCAGCAGTGAGCAGCAACCAAGGAGTGCCAAAAACATTCAGTACTTC. Residues: CASSEQQPRSAKNIQYF. The chain has TRBV6-1 and TRBJ2-4; no definite D call. CDR3 length: 17 residues. Germline-derived CDR1 and CDR2 are MNHNS and SASEGT. V gave up 3 bases and J gave up 1 base, with 16 bases separating them.

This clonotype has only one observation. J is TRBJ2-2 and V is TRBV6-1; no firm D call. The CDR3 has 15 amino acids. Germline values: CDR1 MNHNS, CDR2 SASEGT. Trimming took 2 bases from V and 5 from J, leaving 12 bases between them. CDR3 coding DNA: TGTGCCAGCAGTGAATTCTATGGTAGTACCGGGGAGCTGTTTTTT. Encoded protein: CASSEFYGSTGELFF.

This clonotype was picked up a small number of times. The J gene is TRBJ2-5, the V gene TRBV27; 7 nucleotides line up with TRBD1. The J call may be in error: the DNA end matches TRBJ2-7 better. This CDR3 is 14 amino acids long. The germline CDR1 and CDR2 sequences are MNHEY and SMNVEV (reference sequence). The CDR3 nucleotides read TGTGCCAGCAGTCCACGGGGACAGTTCTACGAGCAGTACTTC. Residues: CASSPRGQFYEQYF.

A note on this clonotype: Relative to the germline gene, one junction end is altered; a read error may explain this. The CDR3 nucleotides are TGTGCCAGCAGCACCGGGACTAGCGGGAGAGCAATCTACAAGCAGTACTTC. It translates to CASSTGTSGRAIYKQYF. This chain connects TRBV6-1 to TRBJ2-1, with 14 bases matching TRBD2. The end of the DNA is better explained by TRBJ2-7, so the J call may be wrong. The CDR3 is 17 amino acids. Per germline, CDR1 MNHNS and CDR2 SASEGT.

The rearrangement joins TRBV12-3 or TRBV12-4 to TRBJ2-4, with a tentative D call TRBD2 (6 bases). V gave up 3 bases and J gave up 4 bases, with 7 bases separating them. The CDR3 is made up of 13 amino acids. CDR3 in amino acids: CASSFGGKNIQYF. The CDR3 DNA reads TGTGCCAGCAGTTTTGGGGGGAAAAACATTCAGTACTTC.

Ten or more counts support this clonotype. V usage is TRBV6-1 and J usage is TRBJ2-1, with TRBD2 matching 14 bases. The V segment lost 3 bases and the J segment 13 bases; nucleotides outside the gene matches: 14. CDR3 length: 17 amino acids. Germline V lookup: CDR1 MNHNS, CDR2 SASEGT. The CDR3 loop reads CASSEETSGGVQETQFF. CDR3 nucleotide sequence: TGTGCCAGCAGTGAGGAGACTAGCGGGGGGGTCCAAGAGACCCAGTTCTTC.